This note documents a single TCR beta chain sequence. Its antigen remains unknown. A single record per CDR3 protein comes from TCRdb applying MiXCR to the 5' RACE reads. This sample yields 250,000 to 300,000 distinct CDR3 sequences, of which about a sixth are seen a single time; around 23% belongs to the top ten. This sample is drawn from a study of T-cell memory formation after mild COVID-19. General study points: Detection of some responders pre-infection suggested pre-existing cross-reactive memory T cells participated. There was a balanced CD4/CD8 profile in clones contracting day 15 to 85, and later expanders leaned CD4+.

The CDR3 runs 15 residues. Trimming took off 3 bases at V and 0 bases at J, with 9 bases between the two ends. V gene TRBV12-3 or TRBV12-4 combines with J gene TRBJ1-3; D ambiguous. This receptor was taken from a man between 18 and 29 years old who had mild COVID-19 (a few samples of this study predate the infection). Cell type and time point are not known. Sample: PBMCs or a T cell subset sorted from them (not recorded which). The DNA for the CDR3 is TGTGCCAGCAGTTTCCACTTAAGCTCTGGAAACACCATATATTTT. Its protein is CASSFHLSSGNTIYF.